Given below is one T cell receptor beta chain in context. What it recognizes is unknown. TCRdb's table, derived via immunoSEQ multiplex PCR, lists solely in-frame clones and lacks some. This table holds 30,000 to 35,000 clones, roughly 90% found once. From germline, CDR1 is SQVTM and CDR2 ANQGSEA. Trimming at V came to 1 base and at J to 3 bases, leaving 6 bases not matched to a gene. The CDR3 contains 15 residues. These data are taken from a study of monozygotic twins with cystic fibrosis. Broader study findings: Unrelated CF individuals shared fewer identical clonotypes than monozygotic CF twins. Clonality was generally low (median about 0.01), higher in the most severe patients. In 13 of 16 pairs, V gene usage was closest to the co-twin's. In this small cohort, shared CDR3 numbers showed no association with age, concordance or disease severity.

The source is a girl aged 2 to 10 with cystic fibrosis. The rearrangement joins TRBV29-1 to TRBJ2-7, with 10 bases that match TRBD1. Sequencing was carried out using blood. The CDR3 region is CSVEVRDRGLYEQYF. DNA of the CDR3: TGCAGCGTTGAAGTCCGGGACAGGGGACTCTACGAGCAGTACTTC.